One and the same sample provided the 21 T cell receptor beta chains below, sequenced in a study of low-dose radiotherapy and immunotherapy resistance in tumors. Primers used for first-strand cDNA, a TRAV- and TRBV-specific set, covered both alpha and beta chains. Both a constant-region primer and a V-primer adapter served to amplify TCRs across approximately 19 PCR cycles. Using its own MiXCR run on the reads, TCRdb lists one record per CDR3 protein. Of some 38,000 distinct CDR3 sequences in the sample, less than 25% are singletons; the top ten hold under 9.5%. Stated time point: after trial treatment. This sample's treatment: LDRT plus nivolumab, ipilimumab, low-dose cyclophosphamide and aspirin (RACIN trial). Sequencing was performed on PBMCs, taken after low-dose radiotherapy plus immunotherapy. These TCRs come from a female donor with ovarian cancer.

In its sample, this clonotype was seen many times. The chain couples TRBV20-1 to TRBJ1-5; possibly TRBD1 for D (6 bases). CDR1 and CDR2 from the germline V gene are DFQATT and SNEGSKA (reference sequence). The CDR3 is 13 residues long. V was shortened by 6 bases and J by 3 bases, with 12 bases between the two germline ends. As DNA, the CDR3 is TGCAGTGCCAGGCGGACAGTCAATCAGCCCCAGCATTTT. Translation gives CSARRTVNQPQHF.

This clonotype was recorded at least ten times. The gene calls are TRBV30 and TRBJ2-1; D gene ambiguous. V lost 4 bases and J lost 10, with 8 bases in between. The germline gives CDR1 GTSNPN, CDR2 SVGIG (reference sequence). The CDR3 loop spans 10 amino acids. DNA for the CDR3: TGTGCCTGGAAGCATAACGAGCAGTTCTTC. Residues: CAWKHNEQFF.

This clonotype was seen at least ten times. This chain joins TRBV12-3 or TRBV12-4 and TRBJ2-5; D uncertain. V lost 0 bases and J 5 bases, leaving 7 bases between the germline ends. The CDR3 totals 13 residues. The CDR3 DNA sequence: TGTGCCAGCAGTTTAGCAGGCGTCGAGACCCAGTACTTC. Its protein product is CASSLAGVETQYF.

The sample holds many counts of this clonotype. V usage is TRBV30 and J usage is TRBJ1-1, with a tentative D call TRBD1 (6 bases). Trimming took off 0 bases at V and 4 bases at J, with 15 bases between the two ends. The CDR3 has 15 residues. Looked up from germline, CDR1 is GTSNPN and CDR2 is SVGIG (reference sequence). CDR3 sequence (DNA): TGTGCCTGGAGTGTATTTCCGGGGGCGAGCACTGAAGCTTTCTTT. Encoded protein: CAWSVFPGASTEAFF.

This clonotype turned up a few times. The J gene is TRBJ2-5, the V gene TRBV28, with a possible D match to TRBD1 (6 bases). Germline values: CDR1 MDHEN, CDR2 SYDVKM. The CDR3 covers 14 residues. V was pared by 5 bases and J by 1 base, with 11 bases between. For the CDR3, the DNA is TGTGCCAGCAGTACTTGGACAGCCCAAGAGACCCAGTACTTC. It yields the protein CASSTWTAQETQYF.

This clonotype has at least ten counts. The V call is TRBV2, the J call TRBJ2-7, with 9 bases fitting TRBD2. Germline CDR1 is SNHLY and CDR2 is FYNNEI. This CDR3 has 12 residues. Losses at the gene ends were 9 bases for V and 3 bases for J; bases not matched to a gene: 3. CDR3: CASQRGVYEQYF. The CDR3 nucleotides are TGTGCCAGTCAGCGGGGGGTCTACGAGCAGTACTTC.

This clonotype was found many times. V gene TRBV11-2 combines with J gene TRBJ2-1, with D possibly being TRBD1 or TRBD2 (5 bases each). The germline V gene has CDR1 SGHAT and CDR2 FQNNGV. The CDR3 loop spans 15 amino acids. V was pared by 5 bases and J by 2 bases, with 13 bases between. The CDR3 loop reads CASSPTGTAYNEQFF. In DNA form, the CDR3 reads TGTGCCAGCAGCCCAACGGGGACGGCCTACAATGAGCAGTTCTTC.

The chain couples TRBV28 to TRBJ1-2; no definite D call. CDR3 length: 12 residues. Germline V CDR1 and CDR2: MDHEN, SYDVKM. V lost 6 bases, J lost 2 bases, and 7 bases lay in between. CDR3 sequence: CASRPLNYGYTF. The CDR3 DNA sequence: TGTGCCAGCAGGCCACTGAACTATGGCTACACCTTC.

This clonotype came up many times. The chain is built from TRBV21-1 and TRBJ2-2; no check of the table's D call, TRBD1, against the DNA was made. TRBV21-1 is a recognized pseudogene. CDR3 length: 21 amino acids. The CDR3 protein is CASSRPIKGGQRGVNTGELFF. The CDR3 DNA reads TGTGCCAGCAGCCGACCGATTAAGGGGGGCCAGCGGGGGGTAAACACCGGGGAGCTGTTTTTT.

In its sample, this clonotype was seen many times. An end of the junction differs from the germline gene, which may be a read error. The chain combines TRBV20-1 with TRBJ1-2; 7 positions match TRBD1. Germline V gives CDR1 DFQATT, CDR2 SNEGSKA (reference sequence). The CDR3 runs 14 residues. The CDR3 nucleotides are TGCAGTGCCAGAGGGGGGACAGCCATCTATGGCTACACCTTC. Protein sequence: CSARGGTAIYGYTF.

The genes are TRBV5-1 and TRBJ2-2; D remains unclear. The CDR3 loop spans 15 amino acids. Germline V gene lookup returns CDR1 SGHRS and CDR2 YFSETQ. Trimming took 4 bases from V and 5 from J, leaving 15 bases between them. The CDR3: CASSPPTTRTGELFF. CDR3 DNA sequence: TGCGCCAGCAGCCCCCCCACTACGCGGACCGGGGAGCTGTTTTTT.

This clonotype was picked up many times. This chain's CDR3 is CASSVEDRRNTEAFF. CDR3 DNA sequence: TGTGCCAGCAGCGTAGAAGACAGGAGGAACACTGAAGCTTTCTTT. The chain carries TRBV9 and TRBJ1-1; perhaps TRBD1 as D (6 bases). This CDR3 comprises 15 residues. Germline V CDR1 and CDR2: SGDLS, YYNGEE. Trimming shortened V by 0 bases and J by 1 base, and 10 bases separated the two germline ends.

On this clonotype itself: A far larger clone is only one base removed, so a read error is likely. The genes are TRBV28 and TRBJ2-1; 11 nucleotides agree with TRBD2. Per germline, CDR1 MDHEN and CDR2 SYDVKM. With V trimmed by 2 bases and J by 10 bases, 13 bases remained unmatched. The CDR3 contains 17 residues. Here the CDR3 DNA reads TGTGCCAGCAGTTTAATCCCACTAGCGGGAGTTGTCCGCGAGCAGTTCTTC. It encodes CASSLIPLAGVVREQFF.

This clonotype was found many times. V and J are TRBV5-4 and TRBJ2-3; 11 bases line up with TRBD2. The CDR3 has 16 amino acids. The V and J ends lost 3 bases and 5 bases, in that order; junction bases with no gene match: 8. CDR1 and CDR2 from the germline V gene are SGHNT and YYREEE (reference sequence). The CDR3 here is CASSWRLAGREDTQYF. The DNA of the CDR3 is TGTGCCAGCAGCTGGAGACTAGCGGGGCGGGAAGATACGCAGTATTTT.

This clonotype appeared many times. The rearrangement uses TRBV12-3 or TRBV12-4 and TRBJ2-7; 7 nucleotides agree with TRBD1. V lost 2 bases and J lost 6; bases outside the gene matches: 10. The CDR3 consists of 15 residues. The CDR3 loop is CASSLKSGTDFEQYF. CDR3 nucleotides: TGTGCCAGCAGTTTAAAGTCTGGGACAGATTTCGAGCAGTACTTC.

This clonotype was observed at least ten times. The chain recombines TRBV5-1 with TRBJ2-1, with D possibly called TRBD1 or TRBD2 (5 bases each). The CDR3 extends over 14 amino acids. Germline loops: CDR1 SGHRS, CDR2 YFSETQ. V lost 4 bases to trimming and J lost 3 bases, with 11 bases between them. CDR3 sequence: CASSLGTNYNEQFF. The CDR3 DNA follows: TGCGCCAGCAGCCTCGGGACGAACTACAATGAGCAGTTCTTC.

This clonotype was found many times. CDR3 amino acids: CASSLIQETQYF. CDR3 bases: TGTGCCAGCAGTTTAATACAAGAGACCCAGTACTTC. The chain is built from TRBV28 and TRBJ2-5; D not resolved. Germline lookup yields CDR1 MDHEN and CDR2 SYDVKM. Trimming took 2 bases from V and 2 from J, leaving 3 bases between them. The CDR3 runs 12 residues.

This clonotype was recorded many times. The CDR3 region has the DNA TGTGCCAGCAGCTTAAGTGCCGGGGAGCTGTTTTTT. It codes for CASSLSAGELFF. The genes are TRBV7-3 and TRBJ2-2; the D is unclear. This CDR3 has 12 residues. Germline CDR1 is SGHTA and CDR2 is FQGTGA. V was pared by 1 base and J by 6 bases, with 3 bases between.

There are many counts of this clonotype. The genes are TRBV6-1 and TRBJ1-2; D is possibly TRBD1 (5 bases). The CDR3 covers 17 residues. V lost 5 bases to trimming and J lost 7 bases, with 26 bases between them. The V gene's germline CDR1 is MNHNS and CDR2 SASEGT. CDR3 sequence reads: CASSSRDTGGLTGGYTF. For the CDR3, the DNA is TGTGCCAGCAGTTCCCGCGACACAGGCGGCCTAACTGGTGGCTACACCTTC.

This clonotype was counted ten times or more. The V call is TRBV19, the J call TRBJ1-1; D call uncertain. There are 15 residues in the CDR3. V dropped 7 bases and J dropped 4 bases, with 19 bases sitting between them. CDR1 and CDR2 from the germline V gene are LNHDA and SQIVND (reference sequence). DNA of the CDR3: TGTGCCAGTAAGGATGAAGCATCATTGGGCACTGAAGCTTTCTTT. Amino acids: CASKDEASLGTEAFF.

A note on this clonotype: A single base is all that separates this from a far larger clone, so a read error is likely. The V gene is TRBV29-1, the J gene TRBJ2-1, with 8 bases identical to TRBD2. This CDR3 has 12 residues. Germline CDR1 is SQVTM and CDR2 is ANQGSEA. This CDR3 reads CSILGGAETQFF. DNA for the CDR3: TGCAGTATCCTCGGGGGGGCAGAGACCCAGTTCTTC.